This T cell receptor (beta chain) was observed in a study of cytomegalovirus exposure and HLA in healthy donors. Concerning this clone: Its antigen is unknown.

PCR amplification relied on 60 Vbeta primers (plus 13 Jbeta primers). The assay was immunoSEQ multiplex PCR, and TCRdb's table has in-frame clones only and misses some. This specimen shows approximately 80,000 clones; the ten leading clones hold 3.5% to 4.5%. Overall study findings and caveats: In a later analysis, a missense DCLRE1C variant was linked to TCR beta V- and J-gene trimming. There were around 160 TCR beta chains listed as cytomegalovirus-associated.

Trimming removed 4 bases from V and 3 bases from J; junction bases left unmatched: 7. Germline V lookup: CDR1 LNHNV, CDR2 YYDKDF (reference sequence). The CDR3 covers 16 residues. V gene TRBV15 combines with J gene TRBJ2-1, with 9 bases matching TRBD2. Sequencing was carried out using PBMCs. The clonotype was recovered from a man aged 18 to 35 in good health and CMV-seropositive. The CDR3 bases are TGTGCCACCAGCAAACTAGCGGGTACCCACTACAATGAGCAGTTCTTC. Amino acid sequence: CATSKLAGTHYNEQFF.